This is a list of T cell receptor beta chains from one sample in a study of blood T cell repertoires in COVID-19. This table comes from immunoSEQ multiplex PCR, and its TCRdb copy is limited to in-frame clones, with some not included. The top ten clones hold about 1% of a sample with 390,000 or so clones, approximately 92% of them seen once. Source material: PBMCs or T cells enriched from blood (not recorded which). These receptors were obtained from a man aged 18 to 35 who had recovered from COVID-19. Each CDR3 is given with its conserved first and last residue. The order of the fields is J gene, V gene, D gene, clone size, CDR3 DNA, CDR3 protein. D genes are given only for firm matches. Clone size is shown for a subset of rows, as once, few, many or a class of expanded clone.

J gene: TRBJ2-3
V gene: TRBV7-2
D gene: NA
clone size: NA
CDR3 DNA: TGTGCCAGCAGCTTTGCCAGGAGGGTCCCAGATACGCAGTATTTT
CDR3 protein: CASSFARRVPDTQYF

J gene: TRBJ1-2
V gene: TRBV7-2
D gene: TRBD1
clone size: NA
CDR3 DNA: TGTGCCAGCAGCCGACAGGGGGGAAATGGCTACACCTTC
CDR3 protein: CASSRQGGNGYTF

J gene: TRBJ2-2
V gene: TRBV7-9
D gene: NA
clone size: NA
CDR3 DNA: TGTGCCAGCAGCTTAGACACAGCGAACACCGGGGAGCTGTTTTTT
CDR3 protein: CASSLDTANTGELFF

J gene: TRBJ2-5
V gene: TRBV4-3
D gene: TRBD2
clone size: NA
CDR3 DNA: TGCGCCAGCAGCCAAGCCAGCGGGAGGCAGCAAGAGACCCAGTACTTC
CDR3 protein: CASSQASGRQQETQYF

J gene: TRBJ2-7
V gene: TRBV7-2
D gene: NA
clone size: NA
CDR3 DNA: TGTGCCAGCAGCTTCGGGGACGAGCAGTACTTC
CDR3 protein: CASSFGDEQYF

J gene: TRBJ1-2
V gene: TRBV6-5
D gene: NA
clone size: NA
CDR3 DNA: TGTGCCAGCAGTTACTTGGAGGCGGGGGACTATGGCTACACCTTC
CDR3 protein: CASSYLEAGDYGYTF

J gene: TRBJ2-3
V gene: TRBV6-4
D gene: NA
clone size: NA
CDR3 DNA: TGTGCCAGCAGTCCCCTCCCTTCCCGCACAGATACGCAGTATTTT
CDR3 protein: CASSPLPSRTDTQYF

J gene: TRBJ2-2
V gene: TRBV18
D gene: NA
clone size: NA
CDR3 DNA: TGTGCCAGCTCACCTGGACAGTTAGGCACCGGGGAGCTGTTTTTT
CDR3 protein: CASSPGQLGTGELFF

J gene: TRBJ2-7
V gene: TRBV4-1
D gene: NA
clone size: NA
CDR3 DNA: TGCGCCAGCAGCCACCTACAGGGCTACGAGCAGTACTTC
CDR3 protein: CASSHLQGYEQYF

J gene: TRBJ1-1
V gene: TRBV10-3
D gene: TRBD1
clone size: NA
CDR3 DNA: TGTGCCATCAGTCGGACAGGCCTAACTGGGAACACTGAAGCTTTCTTT
CDR3 protein: CAISRTGLTGNTEAFF

J gene: TRBJ2-3
V gene: TRBV5-6
D gene: NA
clone size: once
CDR3 DNA: TGTGCCAGCAGCTTGGGGCCGGGGAGCACAGATACGCAGTATTTT
CDR3 protein: CASSLGPGSTDTQYF

J gene: TRBJ2-1
V gene: TRBV10-3
D gene: TRBD2
clone size: NA
CDR3 DNA: TGTGCCATCAGCGAAGCGGGGGGGCGCAATGAGCAGTTCTTC
CDR3 protein: CAISEAGGRNEQFF

J gene: TRBJ2-7
V gene: TRBV11-2
D gene: NA
clone size: NA
CDR3 DNA: TGTGCCAGCAGGGAACACTGGGGGGCCTACGAGCAGTACTTC
CDR3 protein: CASREHWGAYEQYF

J gene: TRBJ2-2
V gene: TRBV7-9
D gene: NA
clone size: NA
CDR3 DNA: TGTGCCACCGTTCCTCGACGAAGGGACAAGAACACCGGGGAGCTGTTTTTT
CDR3 protein: CATVPRRRDKNTGELFF

J gene: TRBJ2-2
V gene: TRBV5-1
D gene: NA
clone size: once
CDR3 DNA: TGCGCCAGCAGCGGGGCAGGGGTCACCGGGGAGCTGTTTTTT
CDR3 protein: CASSGAGVTGELFF

J gene: TRBJ2-1
V gene: TRBV5-4
D gene: NA
clone size: few
CDR3 DNA: TGTGCCAGCAGCCTAGACAGGGAGCAGTTCTTC
CDR3 protein: CASSLDREQFF

J gene: TRBJ2-5
V gene: TRBV5-4
D gene: NA
clone size: NA
CDR3 DNA: TGTGCCAGCAGCTCGCAGGGTATGGAGACCCAGTACTTC
CDR3 protein: CASSSQGMETQYF

J gene: TRBJ1-2
V gene: TRBV27
D gene: TRBD1
clone size: NA
CDR3 DNA: TGTGCCAGCAGTTGGGACAGGGGGATCTATGGCTACACCTTC
CDR3 protein: CASSWDRGIYGYTF

J gene: TRBJ1-6
V gene: TRBV6-5
D gene: NA
clone size: NA
CDR3 DNA: TGTGCCAGCGAGCCGGGACGGGAGTCCTCACCCCTCCACTTT
CDR3 protein: CASEPGRESSPLHF

J gene: TRBJ2-1
V gene: TRBV28
D gene: TRBD2
clone size: NA
CDR3 DNA: TGTGCCAGCAGTTTGGCGAGGGAGGGAGGGCTAGGAAATGAGCAGTTCTTC
CDR3 protein: CASSLAREGGLGNEQFF

J gene: TRBJ2-7
V gene: TRBV7-3
D gene: TRBD2
clone size: NA
CDR3 DNA: TGTGCCAGCAGCACAGGACTAGCGGGTGGTGTGCAGTACTTC
CDR3 protein: CASSTGLAGGVQYF

J gene: TRBJ1-3
V gene: TRBV21-1
D gene: NA
clone size: NA
CDR3 DNA: TGTGCCAGCAGTCCGGACTCATACTCTGGAAACACCATATATTTT
CDR3 protein: CASSPDSYSGNTIYF

J gene: TRBJ1-6
V gene: TRBV3-1/TRBV3-2
D gene: TRBD1
clone size: NA
CDR3 DNA: TGTGCCAGCAGCGCTCGACAGGGTTATAATTCACCCCTCCACTTT
CDR3 protein: CASSARQGYNSPLHF

J gene: TRBJ2-3
V gene: TRBV13
D gene: NA
clone size: NA
CDR3 DNA: TGTGCCAGCAGCGAAAACGAGGGCTCCGGTTGGGATACGCAGTATTTT
CDR3 protein: CASSENEGSGWDTQYF

J gene: TRBJ2-7
V gene: TRBV5-6
D gene: TRBD1
clone size: once
CDR3 DNA: TGTGCCAGCAGCCGACAGGGGACCTACGAGCAGTACTTC
CDR3 protein: CASSRQGTYEQYF

J gene: TRBJ2-1
V gene: TRBV5-1
D gene: NA
clone size: NA
CDR3 DNA: TGCGCCAGCAGCTTCGCTTCTGAGAACAATGAGCAGTTCTTC
CDR3 protein: CASSFASENNEQFF

J gene: TRBJ1-2
V gene: TRBV24-1
D gene: TRBD1
clone size: NA
CDR3 DNA: TGTGCCACCAGTGATTCCGGGACAGGGCCTTATGGCTACACCTTC
CDR3 protein: CATSDSGTGPYGYTF

J gene: TRBJ1-1
V gene: TRBV10-3
D gene: NA
clone size: NA
CDR3 DNA: TGTGCCACCAGCGGGTTGGGGGCAGGAGGGAACACTGAAGCTTTCTTT
CDR3 protein: CATSGLGAGGNTEAFF

J gene: TRBJ1-1
V gene: TRBV18
D gene: TRBD1
clone size: NA
CDR3 DNA: TGTGCCAGCTCAACGGGGACAGGGAAGAACACTGAAGCTTTCTTT
CDR3 protein: CASSTGTGKNTEAFF

J gene: TRBJ1-3
V gene: TRBV19
D gene: NA
clone size: NA
CDR3 DNA: TGTGCCAGTAACAGGGCCGGAAACACCATATATTTT
CDR3 protein: CASNRAGNTIYF

J gene: TRBJ1-1
V gene: TRBV18
D gene: NA
clone size: NA
CDR3 DNA: TGTGCCAGCTACGTCCTTGGAGAAATGAACACTGAAGCTTTCTTT
CDR3 protein: CASYVLGEMNTEAFF

J gene: TRBJ2-7
V gene: TRBV20-1
D gene: NA
clone size: NA
CDR3 DNA: TGCAGTGCTAGTGAAATGGACTCCGGGACTCGACCCTACGAGCAGTACTTC
CDR3 protein: CSASEMDSGTRPYEQYF

J gene: TRBJ2-1
V gene: TRBV11-2
D gene: NA
clone size: NA
CDR3 DNA: TGTGCCAGCAGCTTCAACAATGAGCAGTTCTTC
CDR3 protein: CASSFNNEQFF

J gene: TRBJ1-3
V gene: TRBV3-1/TRBV3-2
D gene: NA
clone size: NA
CDR3 DNA: TGTGCCAGCAGCTGTTGTAGGACACCCTCCGCTTACTCTGGAAACACCATATATTTT
CDR3 protein: CASSCCRTPSAYSGNTIYF

J gene: TRBJ1-2
V gene: TRBV10-3
D gene: NA
clone size: NA
CDR3 DNA: TGTGCCATCAGTGTGGGGGGAAGCGGCGGCTACACCTTC
CDR3 protein: CAISVGGSGGYTF

J gene: TRBJ2-3
V gene: TRBV9
D gene: TRBD2
clone size: NA
CDR3 DNA: TGTGCCAGTACACCTAGCGGGAGGCCAGATACGCAGTATTTT
CDR3 protein: CASTPSGRPDTQYF

J gene: TRBJ1-1
V gene: TRBV7-8
D gene: TRBD1
clone size: NA
CDR3 DNA: TGTGCCAGCAGCTTAGGGGGACAGGGGCTCAATCCAGCTGAAGCTTTCTTT
CDR3 protein: CASSLGGQGLNPAEAFF

J gene: TRBJ1-1
V gene: TRBV20-1
D gene: NA
clone size: once
CDR3 DNA: TGCAGTCTCATACAGGGTGAAGCTTTCTTT
CDR3 protein: CSLIQGEAFF

J gene: TRBJ1-1
V gene: TRBV5-1
D gene: NA
clone size: NA
CDR3 DNA: TGCGCCAGCAGCTTGGAAGAATCAGGGCCTTTCTTT
CDR3 protein: CASSLEESGPFF

J gene: TRBJ2-7
V gene: TRBV27
D gene: TRBD1
clone size: NA
CDR3 DNA: TGTGCCAGCAGTCTTGACAGGGGTGGGCTCTACGAGCAGTACTTC
CDR3 protein: CASSLDRGGLYEQYF

J gene: TRBJ1-2
V gene: TRBV2
D gene: TRBD1
clone size: NA
CDR3 DNA: TGTGCCAGCAAAACAGGGGGCTTGGGCTACACCTTC
CDR3 protein: CASKTGGLGYTF

J gene: TRBJ1-1
V gene: TRBV7-3
D gene: NA
clone size: NA
CDR3 DNA: TGTGCCAGCAGCAAAAATGTCGGGTTTCGAGCTTTCTTT
CDR3 protein: CASSKNVGFRAFF

J gene: TRBJ2-3
V gene: TRBV10-3
D gene: NA
clone size: NA
CDR3 DNA: TGTGCCATCAGTGTCCAAGTAACAGGGTCGAGCACAGATACGCAGTATTTT
CDR3 protein: CAISVQVTGSSTDTQYF

J gene: TRBJ1-2
V gene: TRBV29-1
D gene: NA
clone size: NA
CDR3 DNA: TGCAGCGTTGTAGTAGGGGCCGGGCATGGGTATGGCTACACCTTC
CDR3 protein: CSVVVGAGHGYGYTF

J gene: TRBJ1-5
V gene: TRBV27
D gene: NA
clone size: NA
CDR3 DNA: TGTGCCAGCAACCCGGGGGGGATAGGTCAGCCCCAGCATTTT
CDR3 protein: CASNPGGIGQPQHF

J gene: TRBJ2-7
V gene: TRBV10-3
D gene: NA
clone size: NA
CDR3 DNA: TGTGCCATCAGTGGGTTGCCAGGCAGCTACGAGCAGTACTTC
CDR3 protein: CAISGLPGSYEQYF

J gene: TRBJ2-1
V gene: TRBV6-1
D gene: NA
clone size: few
CDR3 DNA: TGTGCCAGCAGTGAAGGACCCACTAACAATGAGCAGTTCTTC
CDR3 protein: CASSEGPTNNEQFF

J gene: TRBJ1-2
V gene: TRBV24-1
D gene: NA
clone size: NA
CDR3 DNA: TGTGCCACCAGTGATTTCTCCTATGGCTACACCTTC
CDR3 protein: CATSDFSYGYTF

J gene: TRBJ2-7
V gene: TRBV18
D gene: TRBD2
clone size: NA
CDR3 DNA: TGTGCCAGCTCACCACTAGGACTAGCGGGGTACGAGCAGTACTTC
CDR3 protein: CASSPLGLAGYEQYF

J gene: TRBJ1-3
V gene: TRBV2
D gene: NA
clone size: NA
CDR3 DNA: TGTGCCAGCGGGGCCGGGAGCTCTGGAAACACCATATATTTT
CDR3 protein: CASGAGSSGNTIYF

J gene: TRBJ2-7
V gene: TRBV11-2
D gene: TRBD1
clone size: once
CDR3 DNA: TGTGCCAGCAGCTTATGGGACAGGGGTCACTACGACTACGAGCAGTACTTC
CDR3 protein: CASSLWDRGHYDYEQYF

J gene: TRBJ1-6
V gene: TRBV5-3
D gene: TRBD1
clone size: NA
CDR3 DNA: TGTGCCAGAAGCTTGCGTCAAGACAGGGATTCAGGGAATTCACCCCTCCACTTT
CDR3 protein: CARSLRQDRDSGNSPLHF

J gene: TRBJ2-7
V gene: TRBV27
D gene: TRBD2
clone size: once
CDR3 DNA: TGTGCCAGCAGATCTAGCGGGTCCTACGAGCAGTACTTC
CDR3 protein: CASRSSGSYEQYF